Each of the 26 T cell receptor beta chains below was sequenced from the same sample in a study of cytomegalovirus exposure and HLA in healthy donors. PCR involved 60 Vbeta and 13 Jbeta primers. Sequencing used immunoSEQ multiplex PCR; TCRdb keeps in-frame clones, though not all of them. The table lists approximately 110,000 clones, 82% of them singletons, with roughly 20% in the top ten. The specimen sequenced was PBMCs. The receptor source for this set is a man younger than 45 in good health and CMV-seropositive.

In this sample, this clone turned up once. The chain joins TRBV9 to TRBJ1-1; D is perhaps TRBD1 (6 bases). CDR1 and CDR2 from the germline V gene are SGDLS and YYNGEE. Trimming took off 0 bases at V and 3 bases at J, with 15 bases between the two ends. The CDR3 is made up of 16 amino acids. This chain's CDR3 is CASSVAGGGWDTEAFF. The CDR3 coding sequence is TGTGCCAGCAGCGTAGCGGGGGGGGGCTGGGACACTGAAGCTTTCTTT.

The chain combines TRBV2 with TRBJ2-5; 10 bases match TRBD1. The germline CDR1 and CDR2 sequences are SNHLY and FYNNEI. The CDR3 has 15 amino acids. V was pared by 10 bases and J by 3 bases, with 11 bases of the junction left unmatched. CDR3 loop: CAKQTSTGGKETQYF. CDR3 in DNA: TGTGCCAAACAAACATCGACAGGGGGCAAAGAGACCCAGTACTTC.

This clone was counted a few times. The chain combines TRBV6-1 with TRBJ2-7; no reliable D call. The germline V and J ends were trimmed by 2 bases and 3 bases, with 8 bases remaining between them. Germline V CDR1 and CDR2: MNHNS, SASEGT. This CDR3 is built from 13 residues. The CDR3 protein is CASSENRFYEQYV. CDR3 nucleotides: TGTGCCAGCAGTGAAAACAGATTCTACGAGCAGTACGTC.

This clone was found once. The V call is TRBV5-1, the J call TRBJ1-1, with D perhaps TRBD1 (6 bases). V lost 4 bases, J lost 0 bases, and 13 bases lay in between. CDR1 is SGHRS and CDR2 is YFSETQ in the germline V gene. This CDR3 has 15 residues. The CDR3 DNA is TGCGCCAGCAGCCCTAGTGGGGGCTTGAACACTGAAGCTTTCTTT. This sequence encodes CASSPSGGLNTEAFF.

The chain couples TRBV29-1 to TRBJ2-1; D might be TRBD2 (5 bases). Germline V gives CDR1 SQVTM, CDR2 ANQGSEA. This CDR3 is built from 11 residues. CDR3 region: CTSGFYNEQFF. The CDR3, as DNA: TGCACCTCGGGATTTTACAATGAGCAGTTCTTC.

The CDR3 region has the DNA TGTGCCAGCAGCTTGGAGGGAGAGGTGGCTTTTAGAGCTTTCTTT. Translated, it gives CASSLEGEVAFRAFF. V gene TRBV5-6 combines with J gene TRBJ1-1, with D unclear. The germline gives CDR1 SGHDT, CDR2 YYEEEE. The CDR3 runs 15 residues. The germline V and J ends were trimmed by 0 bases and 10 bases, with 19 bases remaining between them.

The genes are TRBV20-1 and TRBJ2-7; D gene unclear. The CDR3 loop spans 11 amino acids. Trimming pared 5 bases from V and 3 bases from J, leaving 8 bases between. Looked up from germline, CDR1 is DFQATT and CDR2 is SNEGSKA (reference sequence). The CDR3 coding sequence is TGCAGTGCTTTCTCGGGCTACGAGCAGTACTTC. Translating gives CSAFSGYEQYF.

This sequence joins TRBV13 and TRBJ2-1; 9 bases match TRBD2. Trimming removed 0 bases from V and 6 bases from J; junction bases left unmatched: 3. The CDR3 length is 15 residues. The germline V gene has CDR1 PRHDT and CDR2 FYEKMQ (reference sequence). CDR3 DNA: TGTGCCAGCAGCTTAGGAGGACTAGCGATCAATGAGCAGTTCTTC. Translated, it gives CASSLGGLAINEQFF.

The J gene is TRBJ1-6, the V gene TRBV19; TRBD1 agrees at 10 bases. The V and J ends lost 0 bases and 10 bases, in that order; junction bases with no gene match: 6. CDR3 length: 16 amino acids. Germline CDR1 is LNHDA and CDR2 is SQIVND (reference sequence). The CDR3 protein is CASSIDRDRGESPLHF. CDR3 coding DNA: TGTGCCAGTAGTATAGATCGGGACAGGGGCGAATCACCCCTCCACTTT.

The J gene is TRBJ2-3, the V gene TRBV27, with D tentatively TRBD2 (5 bases). This CDR3 is built from 14 residues. The germline V and J ends were trimmed by 3 bases and 3 bases, with 10 bases remaining between them. The germline CDR1 and CDR2 sequences are MNHEY and SMNVEV (reference sequence). As DNA, the CDR3 is TGTGCCAGCAGTTTCGTAAGAGGGACAGATACGCAGTATTTT. It encodes CASSFVRGTDTQYF.

The V and J genes are TRBV6-5 and TRBJ2-3, with 9 bases matching TRBD1. CDR1 MNHEY and CDR2 SVGAGI come from the germline V gene. After removal of 4 bases from V and 6 bases from J, the junction contained 8 bases not matched to a gene. The CDR3 loop spans 15 amino acids. CDR3 protein: CASSLGTGIRDTQYF. CDR3 bases: TGTGCCAGCAGTTTGGGGACAGGGATACGGGATACGCAGTATTTT.

This sequence joins TRBV19 and TRBJ2-2, with D possibly matching TRBD1 (6 bases). V was trimmed by 7 bases and J by 7 bases, leaving 19 bases between them. This CDR3 has 15 amino acids. Germline assignment: CDR1 LNHDA and CDR2 SQIVND (reference sequence). CDR3 residues: CASTRIDRRNGELFF. CDR3 DNA: TGTGCCAGTACCAGAATTGACAGGAGAAACGGGGAGCTGTTTTTT.

The V call is TRBV7-9, the J call TRBJ2-3, with D possibly matching TRBD2 (6 bases). V gave up 5 bases and J gave up 2 bases, with 8 bases separating them. Germline-derived CDR1 and CDR2 are SEHNR and FQNEAQ (reference sequence). The CDR3 is 13 residues long. CDR3 region: CASSTLATDTQYF. The CDR3 DNA is TGTGCCAGCAGCACACTAGCCACAGATACGCAGTATTTT.

The chain recombines TRBV18 with TRBJ1-2; D uncertain. The CDR3 is made up of 13 amino acids. Trimming pared 5 bases from V and 2 bases from J, leaving 9 bases between. The germline V gene encodes CDR1 KGHSH and CDR2 LQKENI. CDR3 in DNA: TGTGCCAGCTCATCTCTAGAAAACTATGGCTACACCTTC. It translates to CASSSLENYGYTF.

Worth noting for this clone: One end of the junction does not line up with germline, which may come from a read error. V is TRBV7-9 and J is TRBJ1-3; D is uncertain. Germline loops: CDR1 SEHNR, CDR2 FQNEAQ (reference sequence). This CDR3 contains 16 residues. DNA of the CDR3: TGTTCCAGCAGCTTACGCGTTATTAGCTCTGGAAACACCATATATTTT. Residues: CSSSLRVISSGNTIYF.

The sample holds one count of this clone. The chain links TRBV11-2 to TRBJ1-5; D is ambiguous. Germline V gives CDR1 SGHAT, CDR2 FQNNGV. V was trimmed by 1 base and J by 4 bases, leaving 11 bases between them. This CDR3 comprises 15 residues. CDR3 bases: TGTGCCAGCAGCTTAGCCCCAGGCAGTAATCAGCCCCAGCATTTT. It specifies CASSLAPGSNQPQHF.

This clone was seen only a few times. This rearrangement joins TRBV6-6 to TRBJ1-3, with unresolved D. Germline-derived CDR1 and CDR2 are MNHNY and SVGAGI (reference sequence). The V end lost 5 bases, the J end lost 4 bases, and 12 bases lay between the germline ends. The CDR3 spans 14 residues. CDR3 nucleotide sequence: TGTGCCAGCAGTCTTCTCGGGTTAGGAAACACCATATATTTT. It is translated as CASSLLGLGNTIYF.

As regards this clone: Relative to the germline gene, one junction end is altered; a read error may explain this. The chain uses TRBV2 and TRBJ2-1, with TRBD2 as a possible D gene (6 bases). There are 16 residues in the CDR3. Germline assignment: CDR1 SNHLY and CDR2 FYNNEI. The CDR3 DNA reads TGTGCCAGCAGTGAAAACTTGCCTAGCTCCGGGGGTGAGCCGTTCTTC. This translates into CASSENLPSSGGEPFF.

This chain links TRBV28 with TRBJ1-6, with a tentative D call TRBD1 (6 bases). V was clipped by 6 bases and J by 0 bases, with 24 bases between them. This CDR3 comprises 20 residues. The germline CDR1 and CDR2 sequences are MDHEN and SYDVKM. DNA for the CDR3: TGTGCCAGCAGCCACCCCACAGGGCGCTCCGTAAGCTCCTATAATTCACCCCTCCACTTT. The encoded protein is CASSHPTGRSVSSYNSPLHF.

In its sample, this clone was seen once. This chain connects TRBV5-5 to TRBJ2-1, with D perhaps matching TRBD2 (6 bases). The germline V and J ends were trimmed by 7 bases and 2 bases, with 13 bases remaining between them. The CDR3 is 14 amino acids. Germline lookup yields CDR1 SGHKS and CDR2 YYEKEE (reference sequence). CDR3 bases: TGTGCCAGCGGTCTAAGACTAGCCTACAATGAGCAGTTCTTC. It is translated as CASGLRLAYNEQFF.

The V gene is TRBV7-9, the J gene TRBJ1-1; D is possibly TRBD1 (5 bases). Looked up from germline, CDR1 is SEHNR and CDR2 is FQNEAQ (reference sequence). Trimming took off 10 bases at V and 1 base at J, with 10 bases between the two ends. The CDR3 extends over 12 amino acids. This CDR3 reads CATWGQNTEAFF. The CDR3 DNA reads as TGTGCCACCTGGGGCCAGAACACTGAAGCTTTCTTT.

The rearrangement links TRBV15 to TRBJ2-1, with 9 bases aligning to TRBD2. J gave up 9 bases and V 0 bases, and 9 bases lay outside the gene matches. CDR3 length: 16 residues. Germline-derived CDR1 and CDR2 are LNHNV and YYDKDF (reference sequence). The CDR3 DNA follows: TGTGCCACCAGCAGAGATGATGGAGCGGGAGGTATTGAGCAGTTCTTC. Residues: CATSRDDGAGGIEQFF. Complete variable domain (other parts from reference TRBV15 and TRBJ2-1): DAMVIQNPRYQVTQFGKPVTLSCSQTLNHNVMYWYQQKSSQAPKLLFHYYDKDFNNEADTPDNFQSRRPNTSFCFLDIRSPGLGDTAMYLCATSRDDGAGGIEQFFGPGTRLTVL.

This clone was detected only once. The chain is built from TRBV11-2 and TRBJ2-7; possibly TRBD1 for D (5 bases). V dropped 3 bases and J dropped 2 bases, with 20 bases sitting between them. CDR3 length: 17 residues. Germline CDR1 is SGHAT and CDR2 is FQNNGV. In nucleotides, the CDR3 is TGTGCCAGCAGCTTGGCCAATTACCGACAGCTTCCCTACGAGCAGTACTTC. Encoded protein: CASSLANYRQLPYEQYF.

This rearrangement joins TRBV6-5 to TRBJ2-2; 10 bases match TRBD1. CDR1 is MNHEY and CDR2 is SVGAGI in the germline V gene. V lost 6 bases, J lost 3 bases, and 4 bases stayed unmatched. The CDR3 has 15 residues. The CDR3 region has the DNA TGTGCCAGCAGATCGGGACAGGGGCACACCGGGGAGCTGTTTTTT. Protein: CASRSGQGHTGELFF.

This chain links TRBV6-5 with TRBJ2-7; TRBD1 agrees at 9 bases. CDR3 length equals 16 residues. J lost 5 bases, V lost 0 bases, and 8 bases had no gene match. The germline CDR1 and CDR2 sequences are MNHEY and SVGAGI. The CDR3 loop is CASSYSTPGQGNEQYF. CDR3 coding DNA: TGTGCCAGCAGTTACTCGACACCGGGACAGGGTAACGAGCAGTACTTC.

V and J are TRBV18 and TRBJ1-2; 7 nucleotides agree with TRBD1. CDR1 is KGHSH, CDR2 LQKENI, per germline. This CDR3 has 14 residues. J lost 7 bases, V lost 5 bases, and 10 bases had no gene match. CDR3 DNA sequence: TGTGCCAGCTCAAGAACAGGGGAGCCCTTTGGCTACACCTTC. The encoded protein is CASSRTGEPFGYTF.